The present T cell receptor beta chain was sequenced within a study of CD8+ T cells in alopecia areata. Points from the study as a whole: In patients, TCRs were shared less clearly than in mice, and HLA may possibly be involved. Among the cells sequenced in scalp samples are also the resident alphabeta T cells of normal skin.

Sequencing used cDNA as its template, made by extracting RNA and reverse transcribing it. The method was immunoSEQ multiplex PCR; TCRdb's version includes in-frame clones alone and lacks a portion of them. The repertoire holds about 150,000 clones, with around 55% as singletons. Germline V gives CDR1 SGHRS, CDR2 YFSETQ. The CDR3 is 14 residues long. For this clone: The antigen is not known. The junction departs from the called germline gene at one end, perhaps through a read error.

This TCR was sampled from a human donor in good health. The V and J genes are TRBV5-1 and TRBJ1-1, with D unclear. The sample was CD4+ T cells sorted from blood. CDR3 loop: CASSPNTVNAEAFF. The CDR3 DNA reads TGCGCCAGCAGCCCGAATACAGTGAACGCTGAAGCTTTCTTT.